One sample yielded the 28 T cell receptor beta chains listed below, sequenced in a study of blood T cell repertoires in COVID-19. The method was immunoSEQ multiplex PCR; TCRdb's version includes in-frame clones alone and lacks a portion of them. Among under 150,000 clones listed, under 85% were seen once. Sequencing used peripheral blood. These receptors came from a man in his forties or fifties with active or convalescent COVID-19.

The CDR3 nucleotides read TGCGCCAGCAGCCAAGGGAGGGAAGCTTTCTTT. Translation: CASSQGREAFF. This sequence joins TRBV4-1 and TRBJ1-1; D gene uncertain. Trimming removed 1 base from V and 8 bases from J, with 5 bases in between. The CDR3 has 11 residues. The germline CDR1 and CDR2 sequences are MGHRA and YSYEKL.

Comments on this clone: This same CDR3 is encoded by further DNA sequences in the sample. This sequence joins TRBV19 and TRBJ2-2, with 8 nucleotides matching TRBD1. The J segment lost 5 bases and the V segment lost 3 bases, leaving 2 bases of the junction unmatched. The CDR3 consists of 14 residues. Germline V lookup: CDR1 LNHDA, CDR2 SQIVND (reference sequence). CDR3 in DNA: TGTGCCAGTAGTATCACAGGGGGTACCGGGGAGCTGTTTTTT. Encoded protein: CASSITGGTGELFF.

This clone was observed a few times. The chain employs TRBV10-1 and TRBJ1-5; no clear D. Germline V gene data show CDR1 as WNHNN and CDR2 as SYGVQD (reference sequence). The CDR3 totals 15 residues. Deletions cut 4 bases from V and 0 bases from J, with 10 bases between. Here the CDR3 reads CASSGADYSNQPQHF. DNA of the CDR3: TGCGCCAGCAGTGGGGCAGACTATAGCAATCAGCCCCAGCATTTT.

This CDR3 is CASSKNGGETQYF. In nucleotides, the CDR3 is TGTGCCAGCAGCAAGAATGGGGGGGAGACCCAGTACTTC. The genes are TRBV11-3 and TRBJ2-5; weak D call: TRBD2 (6 bases). CDR1 is SGHNT and CDR2 is YENEEA in the germline V gene. The CDR3 is made up of 13 amino acids. Trimming stripped 5 bases from V and 5 bases from J, with 12 bases between.

V is TRBV6-5 and J is TRBJ1-3; D unclear. This CDR3 has 11 residues. Per the germline V gene, CDR1 is MNHEY and CDR2 is SVGAGI. V lost 11 bases to trimming and J lost 7 bases, with 12 bases between them. In DNA form, the CDR3 reads TGTGCCTCTTGGTGGAGGAACACCATATATTTT. It translates to CASWWRNTIYF.

The chain employs TRBV14 and TRBJ2-7, with 8 bases aligning to TRBD1. Unmatched junction bases numbered 8, after V lost 1 base and J lost 6 bases. The germline V gene encodes CDR1 SGHDN and CDR2 FVKESK. This CDR3 has 15 amino acids. CDR3 nucleotide sequence: TGTGCCAGCAGCCAAGTTGGACAGGGCTTGGGCGAGCAGTACTTC. Its protein is CASSQVGQGLGEQYF. Together with reference TRBV14 and TRBJ2-7, the CDR3 gives the full variable domain: EAGVTQFPSHSVIEKGQTVTLRCDPISGHDNLYWYRRVMGKEIKFLLHFVKESKQDESGMPNNRFLAERTGGTYSTLKVQPAELEDSGVYFCASSQVGQGLGEQYFGPGTRLTVT.

Worth noting for this clone: Other DNA sequences in the same sample also yield this CDR3. The chain employs TRBV7-2 and TRBJ2-7, with 9 positions matching TRBD2. The CDR3 runs to 13 residues. The germline V gene encodes CDR1 SGHTA and CDR2 FQGNSA. Trimming cost V 6 bases and J 4 bases; bases outside gene matches: 4. CDR3 bases: TGTGCCAGCAGTTCCCTAGCGGGGTACGAGCAGTACTTC. Its translation is CASSSLAGYEQYF.

This chain uses TRBV6-5 with TRBJ2-1; D is possibly TRBD1 (5 bases). Trimming left V 5 bases short and J 3 bases short, with 14 bases between. The germline gives CDR1 MNHEY, CDR2 SVGAGI. CDR3 length: 15 residues. CDR3 sequence reads: CASSPLGVGYNEQFF. CDR3 nucleotides: TGTGCCAGCAGTCCCCTAGGGGTGGGCTACAATGAGCAGTTCTTC.

V and J are TRBV3-1 (or the pseudogene TRBV3-2) and TRBJ2-4; D gene uncertain. CDR3 size: 15 residues. Per germline, CDR1 LGHDT and CDR2 YNNKEL (reference sequence). The V end was cut by 1 base, the J end by 0 bases, with 7 bases between. CDR3 sequence: CASSQGQIAKNIQYF. The CDR3 DNA follows: TGTGCCAGCAGCCAAGGGCAGATAGCCAAAAACATTCAGTACTTC.

The chain recombines TRBV12-5 with TRBJ2-1; a weak D match, TRBD1 (5 bases). Germline CDR1 LGHNT, CDR2 FRNRAP. This CDR3 has 16 amino acids. V lost 7 bases and J lost 5, with 21 bases in between. The CDR3: CASDQGRHGYDNEQFF. DNA of the CDR3: TGTGCTAGTGATCAGGGAAGACATGGATACGACAATGAGCAGTTCTTC.

The chain combines TRBV7-8 with TRBJ1-2; 7 nucleotides line up with TRBD1. With V trimmed by 5 bases and J by 4 bases, 7 bases remained unmatched. Germline V lookup: CDR1 SGHVS, CDR2 FQNEAQ. The CDR3 runs 14 residues. CDR3 DNA sequence: TGTGCCAGCAGCCCGACAGGGAAGGGCTATGGCTACACCTTC. This encodes CASSPTGKGYGYTF.

The V call is TRBV9, the J call TRBJ2-1, with a tentative D call TRBD2 (7 bases). V was clipped by 4 bases and J by 3 bases, with 14 bases between them. Per germline, CDR1 SGDLS and CDR2 YYNGEE. This CDR3 is 15 amino acids long. CDR3 DNA: TGTGCCAGCAGCAAGGGGGGGACGGACTACAATGAGCAGTTCTTC. Residues: CASSKGGTDYNEQFF.

This clone has more than one count but fewer than ten. This chain joins TRBV27 and TRBJ1-5, with unresolved D. Per the germline V gene, CDR1 is MNHEY and CDR2 is SMNVEV (reference sequence). V lost 2 bases and J lost 4, with 9 bases in between. The CDR3 is 14 residues long. CDR3 coding DNA: TGTGCCAGCAGTTTAATCGGGAGGAATCAGCCCCAGCATTTT. The encoded protein is CASSLIGRNQPQHF.

The chain carries TRBV2 and TRBJ1-2; D gene unclear. The CDR3 spans 12 residues. Deletions cut 6 bases from V and 3 bases from J, with 8 bases between. Looked up from germline, CDR1 is SNHLY and CDR2 is FYNNEI. The CDR3 nucleotides read TGTGCCAGCAGATCGGGGTACTATGGCTACACCTTC. Its protein product is CASRSGYYGYTF.

The V call is TRBV7-9, the J call TRBJ1-6, with D perhaps matching TRBD1 (5 bases). This CDR3 comprises 15 residues. CDR1 is SEHNR and CDR2 is FQNEAQ in the germline V gene (reference sequence). Trimming removed 2 bases from V and 11 bases from J, with 16 bases in between. The CDR3 here is CASSLSARADTPLHF. CDR3 nucleotides: TGTGCCAGCAGCTTATCTGCCAGGGCAGATACACCCCTCCACTTT.

The chain combines TRBV9 with TRBJ1-4, with 7 bases matching TRBD1. J lost 0 bases, V lost 3 bases, and 5 bases had no gene match. CDR3 size: 16 residues. The V gene's germline CDR1 is SGDLS and CDR2 YYNGEE. The CDR3 sequence: CASSARDSPTNEKLFF. In DNA form, the CDR3 reads TGTGCCAGCAGCGCCCGGGACAGCCCAACTAATGAAAAACTGTTTTTT.

The V gene is TRBV3-1 (or the pseudogene TRBV3-2), the J gene TRBJ2-3, with 7 bases aligning to TRBD2. The junction had 3 bases not matched to a gene; V was cut back by 7 bases and J by 5 bases. Germline V gene data show CDR1 as LGHDT and CDR2 as YNNKEL (reference sequence). This CDR3 is 12 amino acids long. The chain's CDR3 is CASIGGGDTQYF. The CDR3 DNA sequence: TGTGCCAGCATCGGCGGGGGAGATACGCAGTATTTT.

The chain links TRBV7-8 to TRBJ1-5; 12 nucleotides match TRBD1. With V trimmed by 5 bases and J by 6 bases, 8 bases remained unmatched. CDR1 is SGHVS and CDR2 is FQNEAQ in the germline V gene. The CDR3 length is 16 residues. The CDR3 bases are TGTGCCAGCAGCGGACGGGACAGGGGGCGCGCTCAGCCCCAGCATTTT. Translated, it gives CASSGRDRGRAQPQHF. The variable domain in full, with the rest retrieved from reference TRBV7-8 and TRBJ1-5, is GAGVSQSPRYKVAKRGQDVALRCDPISGHVSLFWYQQALGQGPEFLTYFQNEAQLDKSGLPSDRFFAERPEGSVSTLKIQRTQQEDSAVYLCASSGRDRGRAQPQHFGDGTRLSIL.

This chain links TRBV15 with TRBJ1-3; TRBD1 matches 10 bases. V shed 0 bases and J 0 bases; nucleotides not matched to a gene: 8. The CDR3 has 19 amino acids. Germline loops: CDR1 LNHNV, CDR2 YYDKDF (reference sequence). In nucleotides, the CDR3 is TGTGCCACCAGCAGAGACAAGTGGGGACAGGGGATCTCTGGAAACACCATATATTTT. As protein: CATSRDKWGQGISGNTIYF.

V usage is TRBV5-1 and J usage is TRBJ1-1, with 9 bases that match TRBD1. The J segment lost 9 bases and the V segment lost 4 bases, leaving 4 bases of the junction unmatched. Germline-derived CDR1 and CDR2 are SGHRS and YFSETQ. The CDR3 is 12 residues long. The CDR3 DNA reads as TGCGCCAGCAGCCCCGGGACAGGGAAAGCTTTCTTT. Amino acids: CASSPGTGKAFF.

V and J are TRBV19 and TRBJ2-1, with 10 bases identical to TRBD1. CDR1 is LNHDA and CDR2 is SQIVND in the germline V gene (reference sequence). Trimming cost V 2 bases and J 8 bases; bases outside gene matches: 6. The CDR3 is 15 amino acids. This chain's CDR3 is CASSIKGTGAYEQFF. CDR3 in DNA: TGTGCCAGTAGTATAAAGGGGACAGGGGCCTATGAGCAGTTCTTC.

This chain connects TRBV19 to TRBJ2-3; tentatively, D is TRBD1 (6 bases). V shed 4 bases and J shed 8 bases, with 13 bases lying between them. CDR3 length equals 13 residues. Germline V gene data show CDR1 as LNHDA and CDR2 as SQIVND (reference sequence). Here the CDR3 reads CASSKGETITQYF. CDR3 bases: TGTGCCAGTAGTAAGGGGGAGACAATTACGCAGTATTTT. Full variable domain (rest looked up from reference TRBV19 and TRBJ2-3): DGGITQSPKYLFRKEGQNVTLSCEQNLNHDAMYWYRQDPGQGLRLIYYSQIVNDFQKGDIAEGYSVSREKKESFPLTVTSAQKNPTAFYLCASSKGETITQYFGPGTRLTVL.

The CDR3 is CASSLETGYYGYTF. The CDR3 bases are TGTGCCAGCAGTTTAGAAACAGGGTATTATGGCTACACCTTC. The chain has TRBV28 and TRBJ1-2; possible D gene TRBD1, 6 bases. The length of the CDR3 is 14 residues. V was cut by 2 bases and J by 5 bases, with 12 bases left in between. Germline loops: CDR1 MDHEN, CDR2 SYDVKM.

This chain joins TRBV10-3 and TRBJ1-1; D possibly corresponds to TRBD1 (5 bases). Germline CDR1 ENHRY, CDR2 SYGVKD. The CDR3 extends over 14 amino acids. Trimming shortened V by 4 bases and J by 1 base, and 10 bases separated the two germline ends. This CDR3 is CAISALQANTEAFF. The DNA of the CDR3 is TGTGCCATCAGTGCTTTACAGGCGAACACTGAAGCTTTCTTT.

The CDR3 sequence is CASSYSGARQEETQYF. The CDR3 nucleotides are TGTGCCAGCAGTTACTCCGGCGCCAGGCAAGAAGAGACCCAGTACTTC. The chain has TRBV6-5 and TRBJ2-5; no clear D gene. Germline V lookup: CDR1 MNHEY, CDR2 SVGAGI. The CDR3 consists of 16 residues. With 0 bases removed from V and 3 bases from J, the gap between germline ends came to 14 bases.

The chain has TRBV11-3 and TRBJ2-3; D possibly corresponds to TRBD1 (5 bases). This CDR3 has 12 residues. Trimming took off 3 bases at V and 8 bases at J, with 9 bases between the two ends. Germline CDR1 and CDR2: SGHNT and YENEEA. CDR3 nucleotide sequence: TGTGCCAGCAGCTTGGGGCCGGGTACGCAGTATTTT. It specifies CASSLGPGTQYF.

The chain couples TRBV5-5 to TRBJ1-1; no firm D call. This CDR3 comprises 14 residues. Trimming stripped 3 bases from V and 0 bases from J, with 9 bases between. Germline-derived CDR1 and CDR2 are SGHKS and YYEKEE (reference sequence). The CDR3 bases are TGTGCCAGCAGCTCACGAGGCATGAACACTGAAGCTTTCTTT. Translation gives CASSSRGMNTEAFF.

This clone is a singleton in its sample. This chain links TRBV19 with TRBJ1-1; D remains ambiguous. The germline V and J ends were trimmed by 1 base and 0 bases, with 9 bases remaining between them. The CDR3 is made up of 15 amino acids. CDR1 LNHDA and CDR2 SQIVND come from the germline V gene (reference sequence). CDR3 region: CASSIVQRMNTEAFF. For the CDR3, the DNA is TGTGCCAGTAGTATAGTGCAGAGGATGAACACTGAAGCTTTCTTT.